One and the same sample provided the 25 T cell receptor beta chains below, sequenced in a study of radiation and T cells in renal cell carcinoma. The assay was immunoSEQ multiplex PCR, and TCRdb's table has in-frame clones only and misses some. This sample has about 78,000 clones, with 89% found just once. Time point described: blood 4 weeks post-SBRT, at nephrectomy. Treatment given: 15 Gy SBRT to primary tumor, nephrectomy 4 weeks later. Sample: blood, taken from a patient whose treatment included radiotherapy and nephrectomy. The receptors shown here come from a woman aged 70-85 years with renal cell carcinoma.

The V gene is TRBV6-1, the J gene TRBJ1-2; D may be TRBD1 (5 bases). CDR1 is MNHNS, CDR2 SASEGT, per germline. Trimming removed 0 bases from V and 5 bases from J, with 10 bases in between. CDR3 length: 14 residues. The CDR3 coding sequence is TGTGCCAGCAGTGAAGCCGGGGGGGGTTATGGCTACACCTTC. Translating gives CASSEAGGGYGYTF.

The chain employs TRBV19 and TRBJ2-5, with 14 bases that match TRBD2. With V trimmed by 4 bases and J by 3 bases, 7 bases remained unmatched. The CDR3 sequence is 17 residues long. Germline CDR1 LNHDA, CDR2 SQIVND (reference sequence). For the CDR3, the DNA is TGTGCCAGTAGTAACCCGGGACTAGCGGGGGCCAAAGAGACCCAGTACTTC. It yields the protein CASSNPGLAGAKETQYF.

The CDR3 bases are TGTGCCAGCAAAAAAGGGGCAGGACAGGGGCCCACCAGTGGGACCGGGGAGCTGTTTTTT. Residues: CASKKGAGQGPTSGTGELFF. The rearrangement links TRBV9 to TRBJ2-2, with 9 positions matching TRBD1. Per germline, CDR1 SGDLS and CDR2 YYNGEE. V dropped 6 bases and J dropped 5; count of bases not matched to a gene: 23. This CDR3 contains 20 residues.

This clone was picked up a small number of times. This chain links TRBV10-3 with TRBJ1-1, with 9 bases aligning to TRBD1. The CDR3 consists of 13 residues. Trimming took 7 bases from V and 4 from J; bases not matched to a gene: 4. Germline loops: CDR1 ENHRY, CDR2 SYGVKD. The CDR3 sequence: CAIMGTGSTEAFF. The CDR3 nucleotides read TGTGCCATCATGGGGACAGGGAGCACTGAAGCTTTCTTT.

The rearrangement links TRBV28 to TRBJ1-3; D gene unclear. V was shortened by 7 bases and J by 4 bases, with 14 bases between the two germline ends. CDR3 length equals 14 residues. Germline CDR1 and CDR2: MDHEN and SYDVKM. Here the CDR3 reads CASTVGPSGNTIYF. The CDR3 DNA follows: TGTGCCAGCACGGTAGGCCCCTCAGGAAACACCATATATTTT. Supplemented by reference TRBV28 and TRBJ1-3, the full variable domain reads DVKVTQSSRYLVKRTGEKVFLECVQDMDHENMFWYRQDPGLGLRLIYFSYDVKMKEKGDIPEGYSVSREKKERFSLILESASTNQTSMYLCASTVGPSGNTIYFGEGSWLTVV.

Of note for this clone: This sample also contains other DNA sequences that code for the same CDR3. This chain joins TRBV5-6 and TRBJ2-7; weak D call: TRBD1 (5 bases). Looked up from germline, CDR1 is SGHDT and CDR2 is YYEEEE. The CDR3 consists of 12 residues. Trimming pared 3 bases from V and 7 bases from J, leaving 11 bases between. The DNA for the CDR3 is TGTGCCAGCAGCTCAGGGAACGGTGAGCAGTACTTC. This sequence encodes CASSSGNGEQYF.

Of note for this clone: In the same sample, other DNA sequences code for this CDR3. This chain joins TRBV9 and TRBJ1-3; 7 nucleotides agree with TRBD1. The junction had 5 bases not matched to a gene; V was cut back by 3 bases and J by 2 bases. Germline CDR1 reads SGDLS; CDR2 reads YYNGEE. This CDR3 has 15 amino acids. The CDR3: CASSAGGTAGNTIYF. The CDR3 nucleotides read TGTGCCAGCAGCGCTGGCGGGACAGCTGGAAACACCATATATTTT. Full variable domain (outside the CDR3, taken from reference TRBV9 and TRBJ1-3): DSGVTQTPKHLITATGQRVTLRCSPRSGDLSVYWYQQSLDQGLQFLIQYYNGEERAKGNILERFSAQQFPDLHSELNLSSLELGDSALYFCASSAGGTAGNTIYFGEGSWLTVV.

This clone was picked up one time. The CDR3 loop reads CASSAWTGVNTGELFF. CDR3 nucleotide sequence: TGTGCCAGCAGCGCCTGGACAGGGGTCAACACCGGGGAGCTGTTTTTT. The rearrangement joins TRBV5-4 to TRBJ2-2, with 9 bases lining up with TRBD1. V shed 4 bases and J 2 bases; nucleotides not matched to a gene: 6. The CDR3 is 16 amino acids. The germline CDR1 and CDR2 sequences are SGHNT and YYREEE (reference sequence).

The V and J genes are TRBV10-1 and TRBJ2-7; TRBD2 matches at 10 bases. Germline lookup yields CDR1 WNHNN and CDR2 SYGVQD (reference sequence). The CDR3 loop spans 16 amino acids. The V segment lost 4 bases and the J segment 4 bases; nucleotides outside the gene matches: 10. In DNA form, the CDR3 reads TGCGCCAGCAGTGGAGCGGGGGGGGTGTCTAGGTACGAGCAGTACTTC. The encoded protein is CASSGAGGVSRYEQYF.

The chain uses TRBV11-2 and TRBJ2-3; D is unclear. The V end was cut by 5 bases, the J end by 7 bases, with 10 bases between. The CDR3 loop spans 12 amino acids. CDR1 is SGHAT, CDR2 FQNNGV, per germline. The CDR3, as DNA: TGTGCCAGCAGCCCCCGCGTGTATACGCAGTATTTT. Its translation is CASSPRVYTQYF. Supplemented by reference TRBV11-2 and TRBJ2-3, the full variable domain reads EAGVAQSPRYKIIEKRQSVAFWCNPISGHATLYWYQQILGQGPKLLIQFQNNGVVDDSQLPKDRFSAERLKGVDSTLKIQPAKLEDSAVYLCASSPRVYTQYFGPGTRLTVL.

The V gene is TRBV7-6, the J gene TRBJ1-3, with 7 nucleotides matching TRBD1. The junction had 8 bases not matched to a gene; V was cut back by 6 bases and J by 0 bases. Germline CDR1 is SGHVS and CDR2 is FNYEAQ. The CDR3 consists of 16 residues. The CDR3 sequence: CASSPGQAHSGNTIYF. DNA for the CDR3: TGTGCCAGCAGTCCCGGACAGGCCCACTCTGGAAACACCATATATTTT.

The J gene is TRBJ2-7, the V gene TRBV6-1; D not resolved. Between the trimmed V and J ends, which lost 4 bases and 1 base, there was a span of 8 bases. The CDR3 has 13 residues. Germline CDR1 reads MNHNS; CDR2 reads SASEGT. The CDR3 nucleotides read TGTGCCAGCAGTGGGACGGAATCCTACGAGCAGTACTTC. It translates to CASSGTESYEQYF.

The CDR3 protein is CASSLGQPAAKKLFF. The CDR3 DNA is TGTGCCAGCAGTTTAGGGCAGCCTGCGGCAAAAAAACTGTTTTTT. V usage is TRBV27 and J usage is TRBJ1-4; D is unclear. Per the germline V gene, CDR1 is MNHEY and CDR2 is SMNVEV (reference sequence). Trimming cost V 2 bases and J 9 bases, with 16 bases left between them. The CDR3 sequence is 15 residues long.

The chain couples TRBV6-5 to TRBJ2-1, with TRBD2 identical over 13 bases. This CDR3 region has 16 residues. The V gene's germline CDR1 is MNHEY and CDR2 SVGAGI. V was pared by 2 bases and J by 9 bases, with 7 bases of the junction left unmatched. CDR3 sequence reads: CASSYRLAGGVGEQFF. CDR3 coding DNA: TGTGCCAGCAGTTACCGACTAGCGGGGGGAGTGGGTGAGCAGTTCTTC.

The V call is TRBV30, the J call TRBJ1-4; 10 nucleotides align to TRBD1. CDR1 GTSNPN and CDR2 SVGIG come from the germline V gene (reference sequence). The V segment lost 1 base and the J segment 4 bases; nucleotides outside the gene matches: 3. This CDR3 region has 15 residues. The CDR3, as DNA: TGTGCCTGGAGTGAGAGGACAGGGGGTAATGAAAAACTGTTTTTT. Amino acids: CAWSERTGGNEKLFF.

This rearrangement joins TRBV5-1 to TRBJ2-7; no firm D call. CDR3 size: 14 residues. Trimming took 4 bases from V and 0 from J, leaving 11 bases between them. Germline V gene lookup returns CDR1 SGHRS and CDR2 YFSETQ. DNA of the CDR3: TGCGCCAGCAGCATATTACCTAACTCCTACGAGCAGTACTTC. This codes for CASSILPNSYEQYF.

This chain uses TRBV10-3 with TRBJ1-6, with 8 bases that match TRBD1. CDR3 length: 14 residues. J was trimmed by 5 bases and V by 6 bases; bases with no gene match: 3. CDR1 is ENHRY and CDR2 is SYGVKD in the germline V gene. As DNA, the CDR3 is TGTGCCATCAGCTCGACAGGGGATAATTCACCCCTCCACTTT. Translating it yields CAISSTGDNSPLHF.

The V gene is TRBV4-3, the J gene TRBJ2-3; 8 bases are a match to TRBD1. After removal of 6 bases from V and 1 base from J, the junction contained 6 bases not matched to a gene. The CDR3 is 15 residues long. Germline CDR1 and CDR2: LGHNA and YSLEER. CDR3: CASSRQGWGTDTQYF. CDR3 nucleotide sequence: TGCGCCAGCAGTCGACAGGGGTGGGGCACAGATACGCAGTATTTT.

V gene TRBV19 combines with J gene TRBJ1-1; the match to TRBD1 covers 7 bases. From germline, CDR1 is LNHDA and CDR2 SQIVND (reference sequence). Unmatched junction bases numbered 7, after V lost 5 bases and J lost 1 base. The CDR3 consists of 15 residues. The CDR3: CASSVTTGENTEAFF. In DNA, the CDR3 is TGTGCCAGTAGTGTGACCACAGGGGAGAACACTGAAGCTTTCTTT.

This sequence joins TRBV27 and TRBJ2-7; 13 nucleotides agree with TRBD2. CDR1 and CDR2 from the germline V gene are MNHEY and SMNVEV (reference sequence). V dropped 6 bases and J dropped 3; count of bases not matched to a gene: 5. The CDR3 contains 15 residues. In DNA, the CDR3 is TGTGCCAGCAGCAGGACTAGCGGGGGAATCTACGAGCAGTACTTC. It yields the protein CASSRTSGGIYEQYF.

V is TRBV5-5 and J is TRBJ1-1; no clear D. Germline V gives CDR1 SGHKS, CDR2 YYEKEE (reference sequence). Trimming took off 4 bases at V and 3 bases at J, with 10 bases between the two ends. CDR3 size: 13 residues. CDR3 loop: CASSLYGDTEAFF. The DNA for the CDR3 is TGTGCCAGCAGCCTGTATGGGGACACTGAAGCTTTCTTT.

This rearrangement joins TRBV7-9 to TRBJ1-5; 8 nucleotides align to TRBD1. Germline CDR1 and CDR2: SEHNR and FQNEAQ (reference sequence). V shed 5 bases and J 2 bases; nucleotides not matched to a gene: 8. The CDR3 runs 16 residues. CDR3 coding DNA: TGTGCCAGCAGCCCCGGGACAGGATTAGGCAATCAGCCCCAGCATTTT. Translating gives CASSPGTGLGNQPQHF.

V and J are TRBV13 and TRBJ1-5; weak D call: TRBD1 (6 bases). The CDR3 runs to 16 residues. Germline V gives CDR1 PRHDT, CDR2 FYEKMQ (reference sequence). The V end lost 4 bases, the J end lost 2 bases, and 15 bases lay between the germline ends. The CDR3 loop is CASSSSGAGGNQPQHF. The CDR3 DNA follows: TGTGCCAGCAGCTCTTCAGGGGCCGGGGGCAATCAGCCCCAGCATTTT.

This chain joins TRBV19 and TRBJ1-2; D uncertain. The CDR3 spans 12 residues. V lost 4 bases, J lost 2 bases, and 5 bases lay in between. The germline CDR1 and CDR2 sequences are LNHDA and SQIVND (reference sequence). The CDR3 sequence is CASSNRNYGYTF. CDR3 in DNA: TGTGCCAGTAGTAACAGAAACTATGGCTACACCTTC.

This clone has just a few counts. CDR3: CASSPGLSDTQYF. The DNA for the CDR3 is TGTGCCAGCAGTCCCGGACTGTCAGATACGCAGTATTTT. The rearrangement links TRBV4-2 to TRBJ2-3; TRBD2 might be the D (5 bases). Germline V gene sequence: CDR1 LGHNA, CDR2 YNFKEQ. V was trimmed by 6 bases and J by 4 bases, leaving 11 bases between them. This CDR3 has 13 amino acids.